The rows below give T cell receptor beta chains drawn from one sample of a study of blood T cells in healthy people across ages. TCRdb fed the 5' RACE reads into MiXCR, producing one record per CDR3 protein. Altogether approximately 360,000 distinct CDR3 sequences are present, 52% being singletons, with the ten largest covering roughly 51%. Sequences were obtained from blood. These receptors originate from a man aged 55 to 70 in good health. Both conserved end residues are part of each CDR3. Not every row has a clone size; where given, it reads once, few, many or a size class.

v_call clone_size cdr3_aa
TRBV11-2 few CASSFRSRDSPSYEQYF
TRBV11-3 few CASSQLAEKTDEQFF
TRBV18 few CASSPRDRGRETQYF
TRBV20-1 - CSAAGTSRDDEQFF
TRBV5-1 few CASSLRTSTDTQYF
TRBV12-3/TRBV12-4 once CASTRLGSANEKLFF
TRBV24-1 - CATSDETKYGYTF
TRBV20-1 - CSVARSPLGYNEQFF
TRBV20-1 - CSASPMGGGMSNQPQHF
TRBV10-1 - CASSDRFGRDTQYF
TRBV7-8 - CASSSLTGEYGEQFF
TRBV12-3/TRBV12-4 - CASSPRQNTEAFF
TRBV6-2/TRBV6-3 - CASSYGSSSYNEQFF
TRBV19 few CASSIASDREDSDTQYF
TRBV28 - CASRLTGYGYTF
TRBV2 - CASSSSGGMFETQYF